This T cell receptor beta chain stems from a study of blood T cells in healthy people across ages. This CDR3 contains 18 residues. V lost 5 bases and J lost 4, with 25 bases in between. Primers used in a second PCR of roughly 6 to 12 cycles were a sample-barcoded 5' primer and a J-beta primer mix. TCRdb itself ran the 5' RACE reads through MiXCR, one entry per CDR3 protein. This sample has 660,000 or so distinct CDR3 sequences; under 70% occur once, and the top ten carry 30% to 45%. What was sequenced was blood. V is TRBV12-3 or TRBV12-4 and J is TRBJ2-3, with D perhaps TRBD2 (6 bases). The receptor was derived from a man in his fifties or sixties in good health. CDR3 in amino acids: CASSPSSTSFGNADTQYF. The CDR3 coding sequence is TGTGCCAGCAGTCCCTCATCCACTAGCTTCGGAAACGCAGATACGCAGTATTTT.